This TCR beta chain was profiled in a study of cytomegalovirus exposure and HLA in healthy donors. The PCR made use of 60 Vbeta and 13 Jbeta primers. Produced via immunoSEQ multiplex PCR; TCRdb's table is partial and in-frame only. The profile shows 250,000 to 350,000 clones, approximately 80% of them singletons. The CDR3 runs 13 residues. V dropped 0 bases and J dropped 3 bases, with 6 bases sitting between them. The germline V gene encodes CDR1 GTSNPN and CDR2 SVGIG (reference sequence). Healthy bone marrow donors made up the cohort. Sequenced material: PBMCs. The sequence was obtained from a girl aged 2-10 years in good health and CMV-seronegative. This chain joins TRBV30 and TRBJ1-5, with D uncertain. The CDR3 DNA follows: TGTGCCTGGAGTGTACAGTTCAATCAGCCCCAGCATTTT. Translation: CAWSVQFNQPQHF.